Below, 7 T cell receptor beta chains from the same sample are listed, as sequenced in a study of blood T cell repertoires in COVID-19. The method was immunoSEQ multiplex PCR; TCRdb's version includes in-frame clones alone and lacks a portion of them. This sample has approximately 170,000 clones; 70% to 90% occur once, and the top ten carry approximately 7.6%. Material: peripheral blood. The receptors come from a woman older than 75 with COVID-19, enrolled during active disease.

The CDR3 region is CASSPPGQGPNTIYF. Here the CDR3 DNA reads TGTGCCAGCTCACCACCGGGACAGGGGCCAAACACCATATATTTT. The chain uses TRBV18 and TRBJ1-3; 10 bases match TRBD1. The CDR3 totals 15 residues. In germline, CDR1 is KGHSH, CDR2 LQKENI. J lost 6 bases, V lost 0 bases, and 2 bases had no gene match.

The CDR3 loop is CASSLRAQPQHF. The CDR3 nucleotides read TGTGCCAGCAGCCTGAGGGCACAGCCCCAGCATTTT. The rearrangement uses TRBV7-2 and TRBJ1-5; D unresolved. CDR3 length: 12 residues. The germline V and J ends were trimmed by 5 bases and 7 bases, with 9 bases remaining between them. Germline assignment: CDR1 SGHTA and CDR2 FQGNSA.

The CDR3 here is CAIRRQENTEAFF. As DNA, the CDR3 is TGTGCCATCAGAAGACAGGAGAACACTGAAGCTTTCTTT. The chain combines TRBV10-3 with TRBJ1-1, with D possibly TRBD1 on 6 matching bases. CDR3 size: 13 residues. Trimming pared 6 bases from V and 1 base from J, leaving 9 bases between. Per germline, CDR1 ENHRY and CDR2 SYGVKD.

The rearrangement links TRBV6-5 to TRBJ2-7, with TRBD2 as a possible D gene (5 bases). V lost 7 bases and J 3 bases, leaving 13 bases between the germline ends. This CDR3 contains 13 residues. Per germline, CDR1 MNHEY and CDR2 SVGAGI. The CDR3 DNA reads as TGTGCCAGCACCTTCGGACTCGGCTACGAGCAGTACTTC. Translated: CASTFGLGYEQYF.

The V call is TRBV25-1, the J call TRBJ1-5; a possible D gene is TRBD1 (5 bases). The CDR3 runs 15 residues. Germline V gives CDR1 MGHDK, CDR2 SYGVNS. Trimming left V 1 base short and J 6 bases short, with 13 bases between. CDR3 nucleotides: TGTGCCAGCAGTGAATCGGGGGTAGAGGGTCAGCCCCAGCATTTT. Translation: CASSESGVEGQPQHF.

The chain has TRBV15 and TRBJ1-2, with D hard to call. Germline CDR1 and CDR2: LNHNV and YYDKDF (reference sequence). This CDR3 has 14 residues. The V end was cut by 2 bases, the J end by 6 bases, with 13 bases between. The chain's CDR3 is CATSRRTNSNGYTF. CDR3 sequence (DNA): TGTGCCACCAGCAGAAGGACTAACAGTAATGGCTACACCTTC.

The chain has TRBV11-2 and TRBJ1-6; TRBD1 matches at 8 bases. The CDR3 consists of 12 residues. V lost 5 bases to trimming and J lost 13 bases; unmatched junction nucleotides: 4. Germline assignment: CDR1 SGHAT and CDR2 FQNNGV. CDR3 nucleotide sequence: TGTGCCAGCAGCCCAAACAGGGGGCCCCTCCACTTT. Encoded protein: CASSPNRGPLHF.